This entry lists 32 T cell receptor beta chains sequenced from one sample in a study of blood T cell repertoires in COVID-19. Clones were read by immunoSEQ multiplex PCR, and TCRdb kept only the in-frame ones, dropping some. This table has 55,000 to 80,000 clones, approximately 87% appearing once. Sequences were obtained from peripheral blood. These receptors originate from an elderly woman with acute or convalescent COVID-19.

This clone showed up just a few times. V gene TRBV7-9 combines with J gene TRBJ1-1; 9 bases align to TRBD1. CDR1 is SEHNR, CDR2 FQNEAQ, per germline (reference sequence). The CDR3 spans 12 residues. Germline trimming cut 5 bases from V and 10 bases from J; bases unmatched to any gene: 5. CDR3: CASSLLTGGAFF. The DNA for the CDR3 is TGTGCCAGCAGCCTACTGACAGGGGGAGCTTTCTTT.

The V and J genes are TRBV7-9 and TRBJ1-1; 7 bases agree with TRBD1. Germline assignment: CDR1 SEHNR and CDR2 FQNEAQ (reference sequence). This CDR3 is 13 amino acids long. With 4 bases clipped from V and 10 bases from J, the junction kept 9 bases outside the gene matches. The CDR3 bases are TGTGCCAGCAGCTCGACGGGACAGTTGAGAGCTTTCTTT. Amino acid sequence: CASSSTGQLRAFF.

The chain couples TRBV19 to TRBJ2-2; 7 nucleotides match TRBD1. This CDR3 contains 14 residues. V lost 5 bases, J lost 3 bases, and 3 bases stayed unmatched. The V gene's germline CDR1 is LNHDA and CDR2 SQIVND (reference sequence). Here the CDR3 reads CASSGRGYTGELFF. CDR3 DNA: TGTGCCAGTAGTGGCAGGGGGTACACCGGGGAGCTGTTTTTT.

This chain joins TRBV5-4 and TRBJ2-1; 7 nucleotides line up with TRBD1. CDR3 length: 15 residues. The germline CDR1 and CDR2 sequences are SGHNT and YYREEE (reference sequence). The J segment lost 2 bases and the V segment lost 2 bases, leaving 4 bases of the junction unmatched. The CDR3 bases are TGTGCCAGCAGCTTAGGGACAGATACCTACAATGAGCAGTTCTTC. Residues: CASSLGTDTYNEQFF.

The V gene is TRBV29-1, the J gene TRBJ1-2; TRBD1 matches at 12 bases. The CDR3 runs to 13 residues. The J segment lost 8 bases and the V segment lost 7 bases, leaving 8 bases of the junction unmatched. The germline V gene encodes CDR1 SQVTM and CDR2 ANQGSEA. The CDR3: CSAPGQGAWGYTF. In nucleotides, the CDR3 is TGCAGCGCCCCGGGACAGGGGGCTTGGGGCTACACCTTC.

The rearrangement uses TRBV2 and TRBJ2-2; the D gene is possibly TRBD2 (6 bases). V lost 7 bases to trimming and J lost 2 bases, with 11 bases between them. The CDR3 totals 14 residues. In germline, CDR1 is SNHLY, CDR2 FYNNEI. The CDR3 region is CASKDGSNTGELFF. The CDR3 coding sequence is TGTGCCAGCAAAGACGGGAGTAACACCGGGGAGCTGTTTTTT. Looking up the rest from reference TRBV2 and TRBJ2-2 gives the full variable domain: EPEVTQTPSHQVTQMGQEVILRCVPISNHLYFYWYRQILGQKVEFLVSFYNNEISEKSEIFDDQFSVERPDGSNFTLKIRSTKLEDSAMYFCASKDGSNTGELFFGEGSRLTVL.

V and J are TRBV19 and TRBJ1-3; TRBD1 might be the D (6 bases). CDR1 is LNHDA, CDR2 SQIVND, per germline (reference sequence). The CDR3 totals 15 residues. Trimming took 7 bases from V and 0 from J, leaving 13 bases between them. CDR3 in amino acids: CASIQGGYSGNTIYF. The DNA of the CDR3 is TGTGCCAGTATACAAGGGGGATACTCTGGAAACACCATATATTTT.

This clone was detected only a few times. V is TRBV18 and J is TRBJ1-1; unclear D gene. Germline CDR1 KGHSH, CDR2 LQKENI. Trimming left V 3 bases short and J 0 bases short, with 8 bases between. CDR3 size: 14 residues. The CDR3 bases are TGTGCCAGCTCACCGGGCAGCCTGAACACTGAAGCTTTCTTT. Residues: CASSPGSLNTEAFF.

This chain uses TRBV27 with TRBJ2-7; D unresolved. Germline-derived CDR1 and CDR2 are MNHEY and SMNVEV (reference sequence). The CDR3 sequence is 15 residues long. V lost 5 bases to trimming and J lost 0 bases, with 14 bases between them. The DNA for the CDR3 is TGTGCCAGCAGTGCCCCTAGGCGGAACTCCTACGAGCAGTACTTC. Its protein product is CASSAPRRNSYEQYF.

CDR3 in DNA: TGTGCCAGTAGTATACCCAAAGGAACAGGGTATGGCACTGAAGCTTTCTTT. This gives the protein CASSIPKGTGYGTEAFF. This chain uses TRBV19 with TRBJ1-1, with D perhaps TRBD1 (6 bases). V lost 2 bases, J lost 4 bases, and 20 bases lay in between. This CDR3 is 17 amino acids long. Germline loops: CDR1 LNHDA, CDR2 SQIVND (reference sequence).

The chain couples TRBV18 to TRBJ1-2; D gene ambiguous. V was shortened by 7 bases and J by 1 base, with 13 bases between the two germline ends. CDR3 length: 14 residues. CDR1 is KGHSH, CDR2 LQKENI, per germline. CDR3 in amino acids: CASFLSGFNYGYTF. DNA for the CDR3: TGTGCCAGCTTCCTGTCGGGTTTTAACTATGGCTACACCTTC. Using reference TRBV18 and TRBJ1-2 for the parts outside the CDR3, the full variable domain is NAGVMQNPRHLVRRRGQEARLRCSPMKGHSHVYWYRQLPEEGLKFMVYLQKENIIDESGMPKERFSAEFPKEGPSILRIQQVVRGDSAAYFCASFLSGFNYGYTFGSGTRLTVV.

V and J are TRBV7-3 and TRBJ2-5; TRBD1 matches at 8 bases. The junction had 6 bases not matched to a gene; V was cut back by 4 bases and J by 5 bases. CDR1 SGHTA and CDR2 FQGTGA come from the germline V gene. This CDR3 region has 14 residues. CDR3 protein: CASSSGQGGETQYF. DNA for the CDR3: TGTGCCAGCAGCTCCGGACAGGGCGGGGAGACCCAGTACTTC. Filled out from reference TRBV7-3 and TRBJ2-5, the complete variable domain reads GAGVSQTPSNKVTEKGKYVELRCDPISGHTALYWYRQSLGQGPEFLIYFQGTGAADDSGLPNDRFFAVRPEGSVSTLKIQRTERGDSAVYLCASSSGQGGETQYFGPGTRLLVL.

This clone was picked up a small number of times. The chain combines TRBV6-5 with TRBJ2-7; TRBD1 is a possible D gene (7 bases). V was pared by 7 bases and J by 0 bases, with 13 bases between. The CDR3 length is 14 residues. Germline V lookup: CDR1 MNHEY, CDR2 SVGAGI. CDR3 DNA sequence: TGTGCCAGCAACCAGGGGGGAAGCTCCTACGAGCAGTACTTC. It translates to CASNQGGSSYEQYF.

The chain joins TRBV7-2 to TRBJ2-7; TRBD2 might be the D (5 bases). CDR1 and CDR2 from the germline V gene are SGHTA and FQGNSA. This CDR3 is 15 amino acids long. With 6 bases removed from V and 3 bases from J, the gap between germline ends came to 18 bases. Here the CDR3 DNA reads TGTGCCAGCAGGAAACGAGGGCAGCTTCACTACGAGCAGTACTTC. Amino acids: CASRKRGQLHYEQYF.

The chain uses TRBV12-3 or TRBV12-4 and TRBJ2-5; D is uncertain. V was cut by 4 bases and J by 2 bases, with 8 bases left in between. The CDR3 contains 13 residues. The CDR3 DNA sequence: TGTGCCAGCAGTTATGGGCTACAAGAGACCCAGTACTTC. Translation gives CASSYGLQETQYF.

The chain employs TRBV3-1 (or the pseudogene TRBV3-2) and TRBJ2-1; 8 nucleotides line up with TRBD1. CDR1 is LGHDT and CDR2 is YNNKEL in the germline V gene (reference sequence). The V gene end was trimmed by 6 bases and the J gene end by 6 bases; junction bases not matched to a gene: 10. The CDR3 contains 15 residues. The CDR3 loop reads CASSSQGAVGNEQFF. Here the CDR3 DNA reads TGTGCCAGCAGTTCCCAGGGGGCCGTAGGCAATGAGCAGTTCTTC.

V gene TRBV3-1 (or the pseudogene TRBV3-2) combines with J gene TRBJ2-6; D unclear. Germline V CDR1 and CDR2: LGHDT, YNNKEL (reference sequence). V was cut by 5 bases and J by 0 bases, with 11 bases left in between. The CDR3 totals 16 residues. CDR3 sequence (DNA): TGTGCCAGCAGCTCACAGCCGATCTCTGGGGCCAACGTCCTGACTTTC. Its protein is CASSSQPISGANVLTF.

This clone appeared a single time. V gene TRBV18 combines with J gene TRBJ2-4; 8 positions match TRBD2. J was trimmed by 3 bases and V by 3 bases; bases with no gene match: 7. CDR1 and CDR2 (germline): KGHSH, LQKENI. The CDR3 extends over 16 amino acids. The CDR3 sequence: CASSPPGGLGKNIQYF. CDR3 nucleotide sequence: TGTGCCAGCTCACCCCCGGGGGGGCTTGGCAAAAACATTCAGTACTTC.

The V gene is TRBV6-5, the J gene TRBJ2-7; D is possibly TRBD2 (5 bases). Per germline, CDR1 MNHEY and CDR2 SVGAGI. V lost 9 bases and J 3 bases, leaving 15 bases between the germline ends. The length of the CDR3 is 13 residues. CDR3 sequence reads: CASALAAGYEQYF. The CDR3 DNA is TGTGCCAGTGCGCTAGCAGCCGGCTACGAGCAGTACTTC.

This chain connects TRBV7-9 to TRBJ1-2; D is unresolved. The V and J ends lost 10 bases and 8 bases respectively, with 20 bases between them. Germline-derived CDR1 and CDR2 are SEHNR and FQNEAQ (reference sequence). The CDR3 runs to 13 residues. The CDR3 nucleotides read TGTGCCATACAAGCGGGCGCCGCGGGGGGCTACACCTTC. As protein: CAIQAGAAGGYTF.

CDR3 nucleotide sequence: TGTGCCAGCAGTCTACGTCCCGGGACTAGCGGGGGAACCTACGAGCAGTACTTC. Its protein is CASSLRPGTSGGTYEQYF. The V call is TRBV27, the J call TRBJ2-7; TRBD2 agrees at 14 bases. The CDR3 totals 18 residues. J was trimmed by 2 bases and V by 5 bases; bases with no gene match: 11. CDR1 is MNHEY, CDR2 SMNVEV, per germline (reference sequence).

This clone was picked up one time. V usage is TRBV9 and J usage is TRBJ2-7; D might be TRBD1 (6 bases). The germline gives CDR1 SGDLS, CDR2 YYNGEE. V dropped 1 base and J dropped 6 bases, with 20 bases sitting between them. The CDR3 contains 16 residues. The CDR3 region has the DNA TGTGCCAGCAGCGTACAATCAGGGGTGGAGATTGGCGAGCAGTACTTC. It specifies CASSVQSGVEIGEQYF. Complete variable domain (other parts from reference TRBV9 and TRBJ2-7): DSGVTQTPKHLITATGQRVTLRCSPRSGDLSVYWYQQSLDQGLQFLIQYYNGEERAKGNILERFSAQQFPDLHSELNLSSLELGDSALYFCASSVQSGVEIGEQYFGPGTRLTVT.

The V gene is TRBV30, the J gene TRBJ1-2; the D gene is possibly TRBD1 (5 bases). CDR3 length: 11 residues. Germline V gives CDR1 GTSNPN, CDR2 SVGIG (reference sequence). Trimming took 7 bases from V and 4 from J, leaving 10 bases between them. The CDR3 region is CASTTAYGYTF. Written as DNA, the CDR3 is TGTGCCTCAACGACAGCCTATGGCTACACCTTC.

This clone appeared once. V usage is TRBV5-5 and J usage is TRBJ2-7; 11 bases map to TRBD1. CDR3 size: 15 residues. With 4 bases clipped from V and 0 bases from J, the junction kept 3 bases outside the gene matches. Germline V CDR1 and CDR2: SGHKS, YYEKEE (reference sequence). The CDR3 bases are TGTGCCAGCAGCGGACAGGGGGCCCTCTCCTACGAGCAGTACTTC. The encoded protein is CASSGQGALSYEQYF.

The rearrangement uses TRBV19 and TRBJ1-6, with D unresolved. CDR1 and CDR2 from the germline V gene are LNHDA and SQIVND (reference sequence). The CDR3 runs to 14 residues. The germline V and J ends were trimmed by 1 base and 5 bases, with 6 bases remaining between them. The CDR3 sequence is CASSIGGHNSPLHF. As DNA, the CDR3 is TGTGCCAGTAGTATAGGAGGGCATAATTCACCCCTCCACTTT.

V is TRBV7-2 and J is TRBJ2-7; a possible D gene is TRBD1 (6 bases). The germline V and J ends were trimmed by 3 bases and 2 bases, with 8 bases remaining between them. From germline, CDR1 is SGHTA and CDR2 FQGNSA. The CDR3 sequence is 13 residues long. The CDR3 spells CASSFQGTYEQYF. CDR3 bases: TGTGCCAGCAGCTTCCAGGGGACCTACGAGCAGTACTTC.

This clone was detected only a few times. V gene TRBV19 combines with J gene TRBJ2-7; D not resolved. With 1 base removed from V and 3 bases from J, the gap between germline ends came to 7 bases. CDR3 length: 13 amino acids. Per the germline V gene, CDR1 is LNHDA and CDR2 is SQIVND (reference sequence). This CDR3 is CASSIGHLYEQYF. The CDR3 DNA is TGTGCCAGTAGTATAGGGCATCTCTACGAGCAGTACTTC.

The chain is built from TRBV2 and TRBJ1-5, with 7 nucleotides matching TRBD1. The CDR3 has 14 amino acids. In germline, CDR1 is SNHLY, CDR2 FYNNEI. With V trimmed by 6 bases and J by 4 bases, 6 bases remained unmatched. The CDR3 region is CASRVGGQNQPQHF. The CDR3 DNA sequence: TGTGCCAGCAGGGTTGGGGGACAGAATCAGCCCCAGCATTTT.

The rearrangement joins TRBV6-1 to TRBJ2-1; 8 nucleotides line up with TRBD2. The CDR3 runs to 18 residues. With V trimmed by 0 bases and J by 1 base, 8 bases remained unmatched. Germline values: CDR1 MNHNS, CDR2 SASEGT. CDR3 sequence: CASSEAPVGGGSYNEQFF. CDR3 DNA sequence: TGTGCCAGCAGTGAAGCCCCTGTCGGCGGGGGGTCCTACAATGAGCAGTTCTTC.

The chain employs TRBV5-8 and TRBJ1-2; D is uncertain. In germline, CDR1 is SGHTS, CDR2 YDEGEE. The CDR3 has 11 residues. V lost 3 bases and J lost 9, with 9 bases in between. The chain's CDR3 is CASSSRRSYTF. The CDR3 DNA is TGTGCCAGCAGCTCACGGCGGAGCTACACCTTC. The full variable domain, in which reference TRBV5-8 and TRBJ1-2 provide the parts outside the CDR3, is EAGVTQSPTHLIKTRGQQATLRCSPISGHTSVYWYQQALGLGLQFLLWYDEGEERNRGNFPPRFSGRQFPNYSSELNVNALELEDSALYLCASSSRRSYTFGSGTRLTVV.

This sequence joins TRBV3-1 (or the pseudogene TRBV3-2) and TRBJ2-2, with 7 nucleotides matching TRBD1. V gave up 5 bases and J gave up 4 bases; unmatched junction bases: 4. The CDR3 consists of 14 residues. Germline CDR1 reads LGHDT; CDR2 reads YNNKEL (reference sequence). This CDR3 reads CASSFRTGTGELFF. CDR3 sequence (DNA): TGTGCCAGCAGCTTTCGGACAGGCACCGGGGAGCTGTTTTTT.

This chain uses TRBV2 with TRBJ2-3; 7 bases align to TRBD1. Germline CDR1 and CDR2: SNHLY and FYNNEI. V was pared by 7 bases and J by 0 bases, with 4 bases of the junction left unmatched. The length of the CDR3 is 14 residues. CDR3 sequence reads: CASIKGQSTDTQYF. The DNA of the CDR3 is TGTGCCAGCATCAAGGGACAGAGCACAGATACGCAGTATTTT.